A selection of T cell receptor beta chains follows, all from one sample in a study of immune characterization of retroperitoneal liposarcoma. TCRdb independently ran MiXCR on the PCR reads; one entry per CDR3 protein. The sample lists 8,500 to 13,000 distinct CDR3 sequences, 27% occurring once. The sample consisted of tumor tissue. Every receptor here comes from a male donor with retroperitoneal liposarcoma. Both conserved end residues are part of each CDR3. A D gene is named only where the DNA matches it firmly. A row's size may be missing; if present it is once, few, many or a size class.

D	V	size	J	DNA	CDR3
.	TRBV6-9	.	TRBJ2-2	TGTGCCAGCAGTTACAACGCGAACACCGGGGAGCTGTTTTTT	CASSYNANTGELFF
TRBD1	TRBV7-2	few	TRBJ2-7	TGTGCCAGCACCCTTAGGGCCTACAGGGGCTTGTCCTACAATGAGCAGTACTTC	CASTLRAYRGLSYNEQYF
TRBD1	TRBV6-1	many	TRBJ2-1	TGTGCCAGCAGTGAAGGGGACAGGGGCGAGCAGTTCTTC	CASSEGDRGEQFF
.	TRBV6-2/TRBV6-3	.	TRBJ1-1	TGTGCCAGCAGTTACGACCGCCACACTGAAGCTTTCTTT	CASSYDRHTEAFF
TRBD2	TRBV6-5	.	TRBJ2-1	TGTGCCAGCAGTTACTCTTCTAGCGGGAGTTTCGAGCAGTTCTTC	CASSYSSSGSFEQFF
.	TRBV6-1	.	TRBJ1-5	TGTGCCAGCAGTGTGGTAGGGGCTGATCAGCCCCAGCATTTT	CASSVVGADQPQHF
TRBD1	TRBV12-3/TRBV12-4	.	TRBJ2-3	TGTGCCAGCAGTAAGGGACAGGGGGTAGATACGCAGTATTTT	CASSKGQGVDTQYF
.	TRBV7-6	.	TRBJ2-1	TGTGCCAGCAGCTTAGTTTCCTACAATGAGCAGTTCTTC	CASSLVSYNEQFF
.	TRBV7-9	few	TRBJ2-3	TGTGCCAGCAGCCCCAGCCTAGCGCCAACTAGCACAGATACGCAGTATTTT	CASSPSLAPTSTDTQYF
TRBD2	TRBV10-2	many	TRBJ2-2	TGCGCCAGCAGATGGACTAGCGGACCTACCCGGGAGCTGTTTTTT	CASRWTSGPTRELFF
.	TRBV7-3	medium-sized	TRBJ2-5	TGTGCCAGCAGCCGACTAGACCAAGAGACCCAGTACTTC	CASSRLDQETQYF
TRBD2	TRBV7-7	many	TRBJ2-1	TGTGCCAGCAGCAAGGGACTATCCTACAATGAGCAGTTCTTC	CASSKGLSYNEQFF
TRBD1	TRBV12-3/TRBV12-4	once	TRBJ2-5	TGTGCCAGCAGTTTGTTGACAGGGAAAGAGACCCAGTACTTC	CASSLLTGKETQYF
.	TRBV7-2	many	TRBJ2-3	TGTGCCAGCAGCTTAGGGGGACTAGATACGCAGTATTTT	CASSLGGLDTQYF
.	TRBV10-1	few	TRBJ2-3	TGCGCCAGCAGAGAGACTCACACAGATACGCAGTATTTT	CASRETHTDTQYF
.	TRBV6-1	few	TRBJ1-4	TGTGCCAGCAGGACTCCCTTGGATGAAAAACTGTTTTTT	CASRTPLDEKLFF
TRBD1	TRBV6-1	few	TRBJ2-1	TGTGCCAGCAGTTCCACAGGGGGTCCCTACAATGAGCAGTTCTTC	CASSSTGGPYNEQFF
TRBD2	TRBV27	many	TRBJ2-1	TGTGCCAGCAGTTTCACTAGCGCGTCCTACGAGCAGTTCTTC	CASSFTSASYEQFF
.	TRBV12-3/TRBV12-4	many	TRBJ2-7	TGTGCCAGCAGTTTCCAGGGGGGTTACTACGAGCAGTACTTC	CASSFQGGYYEQYF
TRBD2	TRBV27	.	TRBJ2-1	TGTGCCAGCAGTCCCCCCCGGGCGGGGGGCTACAATGAGCAGTTCTTC	CASSPPRAGGYNEQFF
TRBD1	TRBV6-1	few	TRBJ1-6	TGTGCCAGCAGCTATACAGGGGGCCCTTATAATTCACCCCTCCACTTT	CASSYTGGPYNSPLHF
.	TRBV27	.	TRBJ2-6	TGTGCCAGCAGCTCGGGGGACACTACAGAGACCCTGTACTTC	CASSSGDTTETLYF
TRBD1	TRBV6-1	.	TRBJ2-7	TGTGCCAGCGGCTACAGGGGTAATGAGCAGTACTTC	CASGYRGNEQYF
TRBD2	TRBV12-3/TRBV12-4	many	TRBJ2-1	TGTGCCAGCAGTGAGACACAAAAACTAGCGGGGGTCCCCTACGAGCAGTTCTTC	CASSETQKLAGVPYEQFF
.	TRBV6-2/TRBV6-3	.	TRBJ2-5	TGTGCCATCGGGGATCGGACAGGGACTAAAGAGACCCAGTACTTC	CAIGDRTGTKETQYF
.	TRBV7-2	medium-sized	TRBJ2-7	TGTGCCAGCAACCCCGGGGGTGTGACCTACGAGCAGTACTTC	CASNPGGVTYEQYF
.	TRBV6-1	many	TRBJ2-1	TGTGCCAGCAGTTTCGGGACCCCTCCTGTAGAGCAGTTCTTC	CASSFGTPPVEQFF
.	TRBV6-1	medium-sized	TRBJ2-3	TGTGCCAGCAGTGAATTGTCGCCATTGCAGTATTTT	CASSELSPLQYF
TRBD2	TRBV7-2	medium-sized	TRBJ2-7	TGTGCCAGCAGCTTAGTCGGGGCTAGCGGGAGAGGGAATGAGCAGTACTTC	CASSLVGASGRGNEQYF
.	TRBV12-3/TRBV12-4	many	TRBJ2-5	TGTGCCAGCAGTTTCGGCCGAGAGACCCAGTACTTC	CASSFGRETQYF
.	TRBV6-1	medium-sized	TRBJ2-3	TGTGCCAGCACCCCCTCTCTCGGAGGGTTCAGGGCAGATACGCAGTATTTT	CASTPSLGGFRADTQYF
TRBD1	TRBV6-1	many	TRBJ1-1	TGTGCCAGCAACGCTCAGGGGGCGAGTACTGAAGCTTTCTTT	CASNAQGASTEAFF
.	TRBV12-3/TRBV12-4	many	TRBJ2-1	TGTGCCAGCAGTTTGGTTCAGGGGGGGACCTTAGGGGAGACCCAGTTCTTC	CASSLVQGGTLGETQFF
TRBD1	TRBV6-1	medium-sized	TRBJ2-1	TGTGCCAGCAGTGAGTCAGGGGGCATAGAGACCCAGTTCTTC	CASSESGGIETQFF
TRBD2	TRBV7-2	once	TRBJ2-3	TGTGCCAACAGCGAAGGAGGGGACTATCAGCAGTACTTT	CANSEGGDYQQYF
TRBD1	TRBV6-1	.	TRBJ1-4	TGTGCCAGCAGTGACGGGCCGCGACAGGGGGACGGAAAACTGTTTTTT	CASSDGPRQGDGKLFF
TRBD1	TRBV6-9	.	TRBJ1-2	TGTGCCAGCATTTCAACCCAGGGGGCCGGTGGCTACACCTTC	CASISTQGAGGYTF
.	TRBV6-1	medium-sized	TRBJ2-7	TGTGCCAGCTCGGGGCAAGGGTCAGGGGAGGACGAGCAGTACTTC	CASSGQGSGEDEQYF
.	TRBV12-3/TRBV12-4	.	TRBJ2-1	TGTGCCAGCAGAGACGGGATCCAAGAGACCCAGTTCTTC	CASRDGIQETQFF
TRBD2	TRBV19	.	TRBJ2-7	TGTGCCAGTAGTATAGCCCGGGGGGGCTACGAGCAGTACTTC	CASSIARGGYEQYF
TRBD2	TRBV6-1	many	TRBJ2-1	TGTGCCAGCAGCCGACTAGCGGGGGGGCCTGATGAGCAGTTCTTC	CASSRLAGGPDEQFF
TRBD1	TRBV12-3/TRBV12-4	.	TRBJ2-5	TGTGCCAGCAGTTTAAGGGACAGAGAGACCCAGTACTTC	CASSLRDRETQYF
.	TRBV7-3	few	TRBJ2-2	TGTGCCAGCAGCTCGACCCTAAACACCGGGGAGCTGTTTTTT	CASSSTLNTGELFF
.	TRBV27	.	TRBJ1-4	TGTGCCAGCAGTTCACTACTCCGGGGCGAAAAACCGTTTTTT	CASSSLLRGEKPFF
.	TRBV27	few	TRBJ2-1	TGTGCCAGCAGTCCGCCCAGGGGCGAGCAGTTCTTC	CASSPPRGEQFF
.	TRBV27	many	TRBJ2-7	TGTGCCAGCAGTTTAAACGGGTACGAGCAGTACTTC	CASSLNGYEQYF
TRBD2	TRBV6-6	few	TRBJ2-5	TGTGCCAGCAGTTACCTTGGACTAGCGGGGGGGAAAGAGACCCAGTACTTC	CASSYLGLAGGKETQYF
.	TRBV6-6	few	TRBJ2-2	TGTGCCAGCAGTTACCGACTAACCGGGGAGCTGTTTTTT	CASSYRLTGELFF
TRBD2	TRBV24-1	few	TRBJ2-1	TGTGCCACCAGTGATCGAGGACTAGCGGGAGAGAATGAGCAGTTCTTC	CATSDRGLAGENEQFF
.	TRBV6-6	.	TRBJ2-5	TGTGCCAGCAGTTACTCGATGATAGGAGAGACCCAGTACTTC	CASSYSMIGETQYF
.	TRBV6-1	.	TRBJ2-1	TGTGCCAGCAGCCTCCGGACAGCGACCATCCTGAACGAGCAGTTCTTC	CASSLRTATILNEQFF
.	TRBV6-1	medium-sized	TRBJ2-1	TGTGCCAGCAGTGAGTACTCGATCTCCTACGAGCAGTTCTTC	CASSEYSISYEQFF
TRBD2	TRBV12-3/TRBV12-4	medium-sized	TRBJ2-7	TGTGCCAGCAGTTTTCGGACTAGCGGGGTTAATGAGCAGTACTTC	CASSFRTSGVNEQYF
.	TRBV12-3/TRBV12-4	.	TRBJ2-2	TGTGCCAGCAGTCCCGGAGGAAGAACGCTCCGGGGTCCCGGGGAGCTGTTTTTT	CASSPGGRTLRGPGELFF
.	TRBV10-1	few	TRBJ2-3	TGCGCCAGCAGTGAGTCTACTAGCAGCCGCACAGATACGCAGTATTTT	CASSESTSSRTDTQYF